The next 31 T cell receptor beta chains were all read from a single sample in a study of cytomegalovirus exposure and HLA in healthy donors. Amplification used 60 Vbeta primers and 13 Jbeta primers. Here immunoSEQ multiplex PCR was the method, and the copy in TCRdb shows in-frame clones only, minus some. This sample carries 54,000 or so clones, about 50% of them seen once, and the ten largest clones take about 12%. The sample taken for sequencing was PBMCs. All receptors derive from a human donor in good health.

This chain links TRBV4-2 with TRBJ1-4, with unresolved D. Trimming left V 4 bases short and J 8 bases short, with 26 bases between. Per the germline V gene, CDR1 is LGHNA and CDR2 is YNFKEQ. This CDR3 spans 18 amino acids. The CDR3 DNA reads TGTGCCAGCAGCCTCGGAGCTACCTATGGCGGTAGTGCGGAAAAACTGTTTTTT. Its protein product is CASSLGATYGGSAEKLFF.

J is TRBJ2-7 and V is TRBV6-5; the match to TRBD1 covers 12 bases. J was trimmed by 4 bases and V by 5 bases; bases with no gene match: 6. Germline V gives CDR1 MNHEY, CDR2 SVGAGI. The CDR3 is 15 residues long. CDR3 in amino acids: CASSHGTGGAYEQYF. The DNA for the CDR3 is TGTGCCAGCAGTCACGGGACAGGGGGCGCGTACGAGCAGTACTTC.

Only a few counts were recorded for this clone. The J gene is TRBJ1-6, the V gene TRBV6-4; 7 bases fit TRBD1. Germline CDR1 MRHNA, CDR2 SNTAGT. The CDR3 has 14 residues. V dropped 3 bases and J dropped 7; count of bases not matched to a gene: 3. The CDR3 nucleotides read TGTGCCAGCAGTGAAAGACAGGGAAATTCACCCCTCCACTTT. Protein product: CASSERQGNSPLHF.

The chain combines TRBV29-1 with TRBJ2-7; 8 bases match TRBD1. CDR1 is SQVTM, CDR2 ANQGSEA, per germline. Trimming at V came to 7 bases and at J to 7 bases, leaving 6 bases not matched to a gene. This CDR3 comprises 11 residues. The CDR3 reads CSGQGAREQYF. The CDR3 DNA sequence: TGCAGCGGCCAGGGGGCTAGGGAGCAGTACTTC.

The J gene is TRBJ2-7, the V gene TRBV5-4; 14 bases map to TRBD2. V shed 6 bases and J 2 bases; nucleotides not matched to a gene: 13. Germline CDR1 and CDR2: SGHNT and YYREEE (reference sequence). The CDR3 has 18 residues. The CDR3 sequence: CASTPRTSGGNMAYEQYF. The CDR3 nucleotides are TGTGCCAGCACCCCTCGGACTAGCGGGGGGAACATGGCCTACGAGCAGTACTTC.

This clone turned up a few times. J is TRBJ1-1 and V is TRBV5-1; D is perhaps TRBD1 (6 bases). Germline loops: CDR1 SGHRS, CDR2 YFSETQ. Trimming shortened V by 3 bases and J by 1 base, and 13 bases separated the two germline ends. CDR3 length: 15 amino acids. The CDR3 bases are TGCGCCAGCAGCTACAACCCGACAGGGAACACTGAAGCTTTCTTT. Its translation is CASSYNPTGNTEAFF.

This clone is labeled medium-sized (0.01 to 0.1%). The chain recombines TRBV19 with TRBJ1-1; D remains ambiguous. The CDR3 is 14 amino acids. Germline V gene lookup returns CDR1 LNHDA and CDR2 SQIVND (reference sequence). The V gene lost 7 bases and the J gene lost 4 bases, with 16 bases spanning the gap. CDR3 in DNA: TGTGCCAGTACCACAACGGAGGGTTCCACTGAAGCTTTCTTT. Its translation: CASTTTEGSTEAFF. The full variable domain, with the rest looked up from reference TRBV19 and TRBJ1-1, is DGGITQSPKYLFRKEGQNVTLSCEQNLNHDAMYWYRQDPGQGLRLIYYSQIVNDFQKGDIAEGYSVSREKKESFPLTVTSAQKNPTAFYLCASTTTEGSTEAFFGQGTRLTVV.

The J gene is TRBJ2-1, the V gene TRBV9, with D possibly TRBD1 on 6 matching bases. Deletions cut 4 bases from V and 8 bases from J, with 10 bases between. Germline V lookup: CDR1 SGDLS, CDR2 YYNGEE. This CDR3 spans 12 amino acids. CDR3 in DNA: TGTGCCAGCAGCCTACAGGGCCATGAGCAGTTCTTC. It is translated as CASSLQGHEQFF. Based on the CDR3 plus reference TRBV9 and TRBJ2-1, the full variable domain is DSGVTQTPKHLITATGQRVTLRCSPRSGDLSVYWYQQSLDQGLQFLIQYYNGEERAKGNILERFSAQQFPDLHSELNLSSLELGDSALYFCASSLQGHEQFFGPGTRLTVL.

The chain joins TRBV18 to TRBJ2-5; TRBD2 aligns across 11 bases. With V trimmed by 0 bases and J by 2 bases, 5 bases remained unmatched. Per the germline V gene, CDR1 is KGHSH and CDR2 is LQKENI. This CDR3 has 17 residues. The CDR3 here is CASSPPRGLAVQETQYF. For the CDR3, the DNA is TGTGCCAGCTCACCACCACGGGGACTAGCGGTACAAGAGACCCAGTACTTC.

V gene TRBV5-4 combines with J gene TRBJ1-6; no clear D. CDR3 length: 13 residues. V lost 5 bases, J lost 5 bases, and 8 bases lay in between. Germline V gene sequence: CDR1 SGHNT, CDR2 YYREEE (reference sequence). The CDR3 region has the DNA TGTGCCAGCAGTTACGGGGATAATTCACCCCTCCACTTT. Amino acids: CASSYGDNSPLHF.

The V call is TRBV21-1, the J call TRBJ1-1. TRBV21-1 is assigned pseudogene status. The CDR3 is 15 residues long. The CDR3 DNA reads TGTGCCAGCAGCAAAGTCGGGAGAGAGATCACTGAAGCTTTCTTT. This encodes CASSKVGREITEAFF.

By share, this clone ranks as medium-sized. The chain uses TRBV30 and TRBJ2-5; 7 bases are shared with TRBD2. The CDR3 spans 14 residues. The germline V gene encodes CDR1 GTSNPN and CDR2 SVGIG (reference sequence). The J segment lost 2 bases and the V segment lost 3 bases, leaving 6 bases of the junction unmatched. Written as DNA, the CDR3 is TGTGCCTGGAGCGGGGACTATCGACAAGAGACCCAGTACTTC. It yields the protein CAWSGDYRQETQYF.

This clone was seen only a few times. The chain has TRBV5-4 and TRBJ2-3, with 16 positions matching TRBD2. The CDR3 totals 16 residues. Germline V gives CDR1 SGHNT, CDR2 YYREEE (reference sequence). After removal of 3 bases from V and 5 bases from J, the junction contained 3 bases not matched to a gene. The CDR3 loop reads CASSSGLAGGRDTQYF. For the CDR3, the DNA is TGTGCCAGCAGCTCGGGACTAGCGGGGGGGCGAGATACGCAGTATTTT.

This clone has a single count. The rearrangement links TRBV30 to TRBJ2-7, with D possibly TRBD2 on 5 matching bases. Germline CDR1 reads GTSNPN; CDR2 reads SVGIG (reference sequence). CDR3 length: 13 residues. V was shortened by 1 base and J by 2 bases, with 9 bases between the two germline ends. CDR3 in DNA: TGTGCCTGGAGTGCGGGGTTCGCCTACGAGCAGTACTTC. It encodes CAWSAGFAYEQYF.

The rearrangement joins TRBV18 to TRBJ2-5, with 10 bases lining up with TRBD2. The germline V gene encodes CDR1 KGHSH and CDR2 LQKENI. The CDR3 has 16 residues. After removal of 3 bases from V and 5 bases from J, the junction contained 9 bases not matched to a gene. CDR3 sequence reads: CASSPRQRGGWETQYF. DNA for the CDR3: TGTGCCAGCTCACCCCGGCAGCGGGGGGGTTGGGAGACCCAGTACTTC.

CDR3 sequence reads: CASSAGSEQFF. DNA of the CDR3: TGTGCCAGCAGTGCCGGGAGCGAGCAGTTCTTC. This chain links TRBV7-3 with TRBJ2-1; a possible D gene is TRBD2 (6 bases). Germline V CDR1 and CDR2: SGHTA, FQGTGA. V was cut by 6 bases and J by 10 bases, with 10 bases left in between. The CDR3 is 11 residues long.

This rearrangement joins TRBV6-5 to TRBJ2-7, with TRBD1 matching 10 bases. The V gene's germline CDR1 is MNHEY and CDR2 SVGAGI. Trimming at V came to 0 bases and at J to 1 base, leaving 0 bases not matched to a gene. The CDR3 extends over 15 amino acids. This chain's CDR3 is CASSYSDRGSYEQYF. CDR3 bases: TGTGCCAGCAGTTACTCGGACAGGGGGTCCTACGAGCAGTACTTC.

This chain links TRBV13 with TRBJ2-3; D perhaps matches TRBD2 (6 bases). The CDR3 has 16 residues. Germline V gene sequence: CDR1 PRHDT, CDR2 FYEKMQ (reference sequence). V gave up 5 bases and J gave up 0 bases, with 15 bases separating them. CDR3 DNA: TGTGCCAGCAGCACCCCCGGGACTTCTAGCACAGATACGCAGTATTTT. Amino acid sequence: CASSTPGTSSTDTQYF.

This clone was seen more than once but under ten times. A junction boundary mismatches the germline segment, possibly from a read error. CDR3 sequence reads: CASSPMGGETQYF. CDR3 in DNA: TGTGCCAGCAGCCCTATGGGCGGGGAGACCCAGTACTTC. The gene calls are TRBV5-1 and TRBJ2-5; TRBD2 is a possible D gene (5 bases). The CDR3 runs 13 residues. CDR1 and CDR2 (germline): SGHRS, YFSETQ.

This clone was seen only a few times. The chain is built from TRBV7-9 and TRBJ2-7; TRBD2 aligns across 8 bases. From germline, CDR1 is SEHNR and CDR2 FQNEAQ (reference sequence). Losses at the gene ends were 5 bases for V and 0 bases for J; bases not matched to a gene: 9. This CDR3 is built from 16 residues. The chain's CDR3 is CASSPLSGVNSYEQYF. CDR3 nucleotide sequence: TGTGCCAGCAGCCCCCTTAGCGGGGTCAACTCCTACGAGCAGTACTTC. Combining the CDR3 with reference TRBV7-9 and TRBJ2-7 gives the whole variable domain DTGVSQNPRHKITKRGQNVTFRCDPISEHNRLYWYRQTLGQGPEFLTYFQNEAQLEKSRLLSDRFSAERPKGSFSTLEIQRTEQGDSAMYLCASSPLSGVNSYEQYFGPGTRLTVT.

CDR3 amino acids: CAISESGTGPNQETQYF. DNA of the CDR3: TGTGCCATCAGTGAGTCTGGGACAGGCCCGAATCAAGAGACCCAGTACTTC. J is TRBJ2-5 and V is TRBV10-3; 8 bases match TRBD1. This CDR3 region has 17 residues. The V gene's germline CDR1 is ENHRY and CDR2 SYGVKD. The J segment lost 2 bases and the V segment lost 0 bases, leaving 8 bases of the junction unmatched.

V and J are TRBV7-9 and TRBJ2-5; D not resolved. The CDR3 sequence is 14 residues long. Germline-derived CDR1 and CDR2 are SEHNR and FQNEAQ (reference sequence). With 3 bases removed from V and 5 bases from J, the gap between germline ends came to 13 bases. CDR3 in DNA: TGTGCCAGCAGCTTCTCGCAGCGTACGGAGACCCAGTACTTC. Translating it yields CASSFSQRTETQYF.

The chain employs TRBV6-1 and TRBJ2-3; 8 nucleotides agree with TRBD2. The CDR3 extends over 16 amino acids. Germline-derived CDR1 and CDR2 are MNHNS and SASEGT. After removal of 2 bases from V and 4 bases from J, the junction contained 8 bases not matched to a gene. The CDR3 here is CASSERIGGGADTQYF. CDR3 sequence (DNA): TGTGCCAGCAGTGAAAGAATCGGGGGGGGAGCAGATACGCAGTATTTT.

This CDR3 reads CATSDLRTGNGYTF. DNA of the CDR3: TGTGCCACCAGCGACCTGAGGACAGGGAATGGCTACACCTTC. The rearrangement uses TRBV15 and TRBJ1-2; 8 bases are a match to TRBD1. V trimming: 5 bases; J trimming: 6 bases; junction bases outside the gene matches: 8. This CDR3 region has 14 residues. Germline CDR1 is LNHNV and CDR2 is YYDKDF (reference sequence).

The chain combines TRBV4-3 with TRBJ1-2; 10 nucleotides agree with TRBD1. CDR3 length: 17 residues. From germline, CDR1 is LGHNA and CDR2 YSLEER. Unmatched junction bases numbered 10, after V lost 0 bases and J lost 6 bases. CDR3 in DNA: TGCGCCAGCAGCCAAGAGGGACAGGGGAGGTCGATACATGGCTACACCTTC. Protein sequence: CASSQEGQGRSIHGYTF.

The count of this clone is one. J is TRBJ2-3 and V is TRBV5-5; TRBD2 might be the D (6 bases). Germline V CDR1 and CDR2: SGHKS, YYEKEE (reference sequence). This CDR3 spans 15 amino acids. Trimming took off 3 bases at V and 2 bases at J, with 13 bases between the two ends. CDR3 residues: CASSYGGTATDTQYF. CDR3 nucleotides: TGTGCCAGCAGCTACGGAGGGACTGCCACAGATACGCAGTATTTT.

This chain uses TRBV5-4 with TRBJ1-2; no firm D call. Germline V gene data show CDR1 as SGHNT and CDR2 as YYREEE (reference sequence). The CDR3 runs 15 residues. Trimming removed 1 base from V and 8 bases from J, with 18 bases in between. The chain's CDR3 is CASSLYEGSTEGYTF. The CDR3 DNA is TGTGCCAGCAGCTTGTACGAGGGCTCCACGGAGGGCTACACCTTC. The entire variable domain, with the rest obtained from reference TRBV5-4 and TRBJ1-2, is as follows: ETGVTQSPTHLIKTRGQQVTLRCSSQSGHNTVSWYQQALGQGPQFIFQYYREEENGRGNFPPRFSGLQFPNYSSELNVNALELDDSALYLCASSLYEGSTEGYTFGSGTRLTVV.

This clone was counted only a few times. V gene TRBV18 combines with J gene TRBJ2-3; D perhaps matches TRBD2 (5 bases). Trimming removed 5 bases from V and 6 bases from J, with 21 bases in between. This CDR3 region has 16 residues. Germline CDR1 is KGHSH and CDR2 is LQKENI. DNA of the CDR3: TGTGCCAGCTCAGGACGGAGGTACCCACCTGCGGATACGCAGTATTTT. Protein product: CASSGRRYPPADTQYF.

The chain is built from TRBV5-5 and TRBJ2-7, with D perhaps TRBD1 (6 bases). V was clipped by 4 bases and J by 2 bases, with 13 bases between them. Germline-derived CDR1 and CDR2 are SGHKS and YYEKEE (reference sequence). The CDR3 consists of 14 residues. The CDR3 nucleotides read TGTGCCAGCAGCCTCATGGACAGTCCCTACGAGCAGTACTTC. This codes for CASSLMDSPYEQYF. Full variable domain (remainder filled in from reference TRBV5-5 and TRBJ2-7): DAGVTQSPTHLIKTRGQQVTLRCSPISGHKSVSWYQQVLGQGPQFIFQYYEKEERGRGNFPDRFSARQFPNYSSELNVNALLLGDSALYLCASSLMDSPYEQYFGPGTRLTVT.

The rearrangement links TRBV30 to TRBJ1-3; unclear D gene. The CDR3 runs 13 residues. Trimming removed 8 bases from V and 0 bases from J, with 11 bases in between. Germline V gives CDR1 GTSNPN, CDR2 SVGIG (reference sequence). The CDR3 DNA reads TGTGCCGGAAGTGCAGTCTCTGGAAACACCATATATTTT. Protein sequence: CAGSAVSGNTIYF.

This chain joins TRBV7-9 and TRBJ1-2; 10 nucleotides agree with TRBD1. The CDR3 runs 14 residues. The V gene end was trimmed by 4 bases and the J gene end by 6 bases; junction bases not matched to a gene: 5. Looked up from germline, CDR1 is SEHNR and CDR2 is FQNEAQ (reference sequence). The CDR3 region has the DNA TGTGCCAGCAGCTCACGGGACAGGGGCCATGGCTACACCTTC. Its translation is CASSSRDRGHGYTF.